This TCR beta chain stems from a study of human T cells and chemical hapten exposure. The CDR3 runs to 14 residues. Germline assignment: CDR1 SGDLS and CDR2 YYNGEE. V gave up 4 bases and J gave up 8 bases; unmatched junction bases: 3. The library labeled individual cDNA molecules by adding unique molecular identifiers to them. TCRdb ran MiXCR on the RACE reads and lists one entry per CDR3 protein. Seen here are approximately 80,000 distinct CDR3 sequences, 11% to 15% observed once, and the top ten hold approximately 4.5%. Time point of the sample: pre-sensitization, week 0. Treatment specified: therapeutic diphenylcyclopropenone sensitization with weekly scalp DPC.

The sequence derives from a woman between 50 and 59 years old with alopecia areata. Some clones in this sample may be carry-over from other donors' samples. Sequences were derived from whole blood, sampled in connection with sensitization to the hapten diphenylcyclopropenone (DPC). This chain joins TRBV9 and TRBJ2-3; 14 bases map to TRBD2. Here the CDR3 reads CASSTGTSGGTQYF. The CDR3 coding sequence is TGTGCCAGCAGCACCGGGACTAGCGGGGGTACGCAGTATTTT.